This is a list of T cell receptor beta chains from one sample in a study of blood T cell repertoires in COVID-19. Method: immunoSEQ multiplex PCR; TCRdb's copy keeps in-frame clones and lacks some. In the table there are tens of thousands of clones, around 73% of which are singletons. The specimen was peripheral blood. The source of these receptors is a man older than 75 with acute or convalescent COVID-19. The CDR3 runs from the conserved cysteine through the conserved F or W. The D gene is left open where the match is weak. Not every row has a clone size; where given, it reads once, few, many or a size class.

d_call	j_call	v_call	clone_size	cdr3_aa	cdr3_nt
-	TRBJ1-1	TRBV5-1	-	CASSLDSPSGTEAFF	TGCGCCAGCAGCTTGGACTCTCCATCCGGGACTGAAGCTTTCTTT
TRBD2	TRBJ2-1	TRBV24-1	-	CATSRGGIGVSEQFF	TGTGCCACCAGCCGCGGGGGTATTGGGGTAAGCGAGCAGTTCTTC
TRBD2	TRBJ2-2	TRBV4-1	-	CASSQRTSGSPGELFF	TGCGCCAGCAGCCAACGGACTAGCGGGAGTCCCGGGGAGCTGTTTTTT
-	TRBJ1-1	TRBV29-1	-	CSARPGMSDTEAFF	TGCAGCGCTAGGCCCGGGATGAGTGATACTGAAGCTTTCTTT
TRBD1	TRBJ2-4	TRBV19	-	CASRGQGEAKNIQYF	TGTGCCAGTCGGGGACAGGGGGAAGCCAAAAACATTCAGTACTTC
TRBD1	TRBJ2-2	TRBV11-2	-	CASRSGTGNTGELFF	TGTGCCAGCAGATCCGGGACAGGGAACACCGGGGAGCTGTTTTTT
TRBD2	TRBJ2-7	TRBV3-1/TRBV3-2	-	CASSHIGLAASSYEQYF	TGTGCCAGCAGCCACATAGGACTAGCGGCAAGCTCCTACGAGCAGTACTTC
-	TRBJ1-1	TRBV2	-	CASGGNTEAFF	TGTGCCAGCGGCGGGAACACTGAAGCTTTCTTT
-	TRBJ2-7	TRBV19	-	CASRGADLVSYEQYF	TGTGCCAGTAGGGGGGCAGACCTAGTCTCCTACGAGCAGTACTTC
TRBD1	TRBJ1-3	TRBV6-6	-	CASSRTGTGVGNTIYF	TGTGCCAGCAGTCGAACCGGGACAGGGGTCGGAAACACCATATATTTT
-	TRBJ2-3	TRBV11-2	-	CASSTQGSAQYF	TGTGCCAGCAGCACCCAGGGGTCTGCGCAGTATTTT
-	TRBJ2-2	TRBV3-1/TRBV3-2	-	CASSRDSPGELFF	TGTGCCAGCAGCCGCGATTCGCCCGGGGAGCTGTTTTTT
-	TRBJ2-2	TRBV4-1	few	CASSYDYRVVGTGELFF	TGCGCCAGCAGCTACGACTACAGGGTCGTAGGCACCGGGGAGCTGTTTTTT
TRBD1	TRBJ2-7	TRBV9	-	CASSAGTGSSYEQYF	TGTGCCAGCAGCGCAGGGACAGGTAGTAGTTACGAGCAGTACTTC
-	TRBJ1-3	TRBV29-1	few	CSVMEALNTIYF	TGCAGCGTGATGGAGGCTCTAAACACCATATATTTT
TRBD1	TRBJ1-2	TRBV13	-	CASSLGQGGGYTF	TGTGCCAGCAGCCTTGGACAGGGTGGCGGCTACACCTTC
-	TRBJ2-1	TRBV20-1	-	CSAKSMEEQFF	TGCAGTGCTAAATCTATGGAGGAGCAGTTCTTC
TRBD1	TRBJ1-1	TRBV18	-	CASSPSTGSNTEAFF	TGTGCCAGCTCACCATCGACAGGGTCGAACACTGAAGCTTTCTTT
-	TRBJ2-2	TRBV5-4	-	CASSLDFLGELFF	TGTGCCAGCAGCTTGGACTTTCTCGGGGAGCTGTTTTTT
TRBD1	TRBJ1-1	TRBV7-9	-	CASSSPTGVVTEAFF	TGTGCCAGCAGCTCCCCGACAGGGGTGGTCACTGAAGCTTTCTTT
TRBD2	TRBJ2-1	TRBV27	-	CASSSLGAGTREQFF	TGTGCCAGCAGTTCCCTGGGGGCCGGGACTAGGGAGCAGTTCTTC
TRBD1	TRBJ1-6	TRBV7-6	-	CASSLAEETGRSPLHF	TGTGCCAGCAGCTTAGCGGAAGAGACAGGGAGATCACCCCTCCACTTT
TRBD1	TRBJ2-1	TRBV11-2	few	CASSSLRTGFSEQFF	TGTGCCAGCAGCTCCCTAAGGACAGGGTTCAGTGAGCAGTTCTTC
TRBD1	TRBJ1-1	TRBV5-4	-	CASSFGQGNTEAFF	TGTGCCAGCAGTTTTGGACAGGGGAACACTGAAGCTTTCTTT
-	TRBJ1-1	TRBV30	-	CAGGESTAFF	TGTGCCGGCGGGGAGTCGACGGCTTTCTTT
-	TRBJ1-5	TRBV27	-	CASTPRGTGSNQPQHF	TGTGCCAGCACTCCTCGGGGGACTGGCAGCAATCAGCCCCAGCATTTT